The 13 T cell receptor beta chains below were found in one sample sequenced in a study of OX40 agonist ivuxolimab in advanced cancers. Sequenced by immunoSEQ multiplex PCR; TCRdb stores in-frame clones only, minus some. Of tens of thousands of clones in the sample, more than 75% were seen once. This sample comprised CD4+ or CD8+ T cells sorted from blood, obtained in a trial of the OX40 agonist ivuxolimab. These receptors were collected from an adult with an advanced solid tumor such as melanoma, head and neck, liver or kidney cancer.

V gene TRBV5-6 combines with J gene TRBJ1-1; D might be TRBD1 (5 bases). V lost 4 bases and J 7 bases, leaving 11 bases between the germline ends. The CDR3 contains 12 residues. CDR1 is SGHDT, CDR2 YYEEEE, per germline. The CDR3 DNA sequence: TGTGCCAGCAGCGCAGACAGAGATGAAGCTTTCTTT. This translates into CASSADRDEAFF.

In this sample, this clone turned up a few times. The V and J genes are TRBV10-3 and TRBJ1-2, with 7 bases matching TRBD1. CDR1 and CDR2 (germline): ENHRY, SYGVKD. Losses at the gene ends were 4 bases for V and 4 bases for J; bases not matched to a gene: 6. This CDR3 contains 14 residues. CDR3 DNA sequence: TGTGCCATCAGTGGGGCACAGGGGCTCTATGGCTACACCTTC. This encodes CAISGAQGLYGYTF.

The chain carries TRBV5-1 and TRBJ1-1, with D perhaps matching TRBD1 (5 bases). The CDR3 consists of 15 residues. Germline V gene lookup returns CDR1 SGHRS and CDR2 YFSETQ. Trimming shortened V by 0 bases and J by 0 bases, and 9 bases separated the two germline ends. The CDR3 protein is CASSLDGHMNTEAFF. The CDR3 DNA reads TGCGCCAGCAGCTTGGACGGACACATGAACACTGAAGCTTTCTTT.

The CDR3 loop reads CASSSGTESEKLFF. As DNA, the CDR3 is TGTGCCAGCAGCTCCGGGACGGAAAGTGAAAAACTGTTTTTT. V and J are TRBV5-6 and TRBJ1-4; D might be TRBD1 (5 bases). The CDR3 length is 14 residues. Germline V gives CDR1 SGHDT, CDR2 YYEEEE. V shed 3 bases and J shed 7 bases, with 13 bases lying between them.

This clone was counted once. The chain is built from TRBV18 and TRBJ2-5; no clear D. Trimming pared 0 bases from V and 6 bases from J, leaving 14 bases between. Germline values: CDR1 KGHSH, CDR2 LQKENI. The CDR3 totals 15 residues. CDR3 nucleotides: TGTGCCAGCTCACCACCCGGAACCTCTGTCCAGACCCAGTACTTC. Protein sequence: CASSPPGTSVQTQYF.

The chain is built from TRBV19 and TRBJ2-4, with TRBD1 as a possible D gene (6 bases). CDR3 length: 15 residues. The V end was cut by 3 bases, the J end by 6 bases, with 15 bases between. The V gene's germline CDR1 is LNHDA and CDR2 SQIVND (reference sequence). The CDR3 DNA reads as TGTGCCAGTAGTATTTTGGATGGGGGCCGAAACATTCAGTACTTC. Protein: CASSILDGGRNIQYF.

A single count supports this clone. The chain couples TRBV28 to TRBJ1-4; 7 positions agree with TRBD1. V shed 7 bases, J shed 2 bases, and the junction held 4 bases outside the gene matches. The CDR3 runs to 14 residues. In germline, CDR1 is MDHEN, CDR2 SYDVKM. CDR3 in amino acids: CASTEGATNEKLFF. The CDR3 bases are TGTGCCAGCACCGAGGGGGCGACTAATGAAAAACTGTTTTTT.

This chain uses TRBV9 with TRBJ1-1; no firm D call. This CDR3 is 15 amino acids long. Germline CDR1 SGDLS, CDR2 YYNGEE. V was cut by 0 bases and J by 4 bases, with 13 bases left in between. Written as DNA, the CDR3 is TGTGCCAGCAGCGTAGTAGCAGATTTTGGCACTGAAGCTTTCTTT. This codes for CASSVVADFGTEAFF.

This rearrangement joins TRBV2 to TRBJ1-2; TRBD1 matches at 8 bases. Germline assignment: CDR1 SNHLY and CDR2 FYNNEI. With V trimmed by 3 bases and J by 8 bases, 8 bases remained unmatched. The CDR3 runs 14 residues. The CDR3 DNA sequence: TGTGCCAGCAGTGACCAGGGGGCAGTGGGGGGCTACACCTTC. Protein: CASSDQGAVGGYTF.

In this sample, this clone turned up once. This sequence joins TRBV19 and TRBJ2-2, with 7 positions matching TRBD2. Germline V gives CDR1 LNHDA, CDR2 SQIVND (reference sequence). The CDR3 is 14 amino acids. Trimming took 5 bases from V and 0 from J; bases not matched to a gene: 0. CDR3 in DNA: TGTGCCAGTAGTGGGACTACGAACACCGGGGAGCTGTTTTTT. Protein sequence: CASSGTTNTGELFF.

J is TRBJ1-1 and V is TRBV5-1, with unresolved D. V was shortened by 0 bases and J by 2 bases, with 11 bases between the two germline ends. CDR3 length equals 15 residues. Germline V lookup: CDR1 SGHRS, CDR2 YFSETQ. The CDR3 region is CASSLERTANTEAFF. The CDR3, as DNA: TGCGCCAGCAGCTTGGAAAGGACCGCCAACACTGAAGCTTTCTTT.

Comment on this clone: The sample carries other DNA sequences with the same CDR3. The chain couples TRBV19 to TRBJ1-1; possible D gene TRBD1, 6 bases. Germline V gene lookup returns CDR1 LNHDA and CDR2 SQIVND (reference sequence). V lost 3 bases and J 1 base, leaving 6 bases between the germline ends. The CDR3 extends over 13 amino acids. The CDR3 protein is CASSIRGNTEAFF. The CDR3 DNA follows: TGTGCCAGTAGTATCAGGGGGAACACTGAAGCTTTCTTT.

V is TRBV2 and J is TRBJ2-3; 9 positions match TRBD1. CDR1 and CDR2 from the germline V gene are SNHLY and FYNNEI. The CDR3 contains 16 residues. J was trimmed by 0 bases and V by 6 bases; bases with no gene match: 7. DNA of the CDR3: TGTGCCAGCAGCGGGAACAGGGGGCTGAGCACAGATACGCAGTATTTT. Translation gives CASSGNRGLSTDTQYF.